This T cell receptor (beta chain) was captured by sequencing in a study of blood T cells in healthy people across ages. This clonotype was counted a few times. CDR1 DFQATT and CDR2 SNEGSKA come from the germline V gene (reference sequence). V dropped 0 bases and J dropped 5 bases, with 20 bases sitting between them. CDR3 size: 16 residues. The second PCR ran roughly 7 to 11 cycles with a sample-barcoded 5' primer and J-beta primers. TCRdb independently ran MiXCR on the 5' RACE reads; one entry per CDR3 protein. The sample consists of about 780,000 distinct CDR3 sequences, under 30% of them appearing once. The data were also submitted as part of a second study, on T cells of mothers and their children. That work adds: Each mother gave over 9.5 million TCR beta CDR3 reads; each child, about 3 million. Within related and unrelated pairs, thymic selection shapes TCR recombination output in a similar way.

The genes are TRBV20-1 and TRBJ2-7; D possibly corresponds to TRBD1 (7 bases). The TCR comes from a boy between 10 and 17 years old in good health. Material: blood. The CDR3, as DNA: TGCAGTGCTAGAGAACTTAGGGTGGGCAGGGGGGACGAGCAGTACTTC. Its translation is CSARELRVGRGDEQYF.